This T cell receptor (beta chain) was obtained from a study of beta chain features in type 1 diabetes. There are a few counts of this clone. Its target is unknown. Germline V gene sequence: CDR1 PRHDT, CDR2 FYEKMQ (reference sequence). Deletions cut 2 bases from V and 5 bases from J, with 19 bases between. CDR3 length equals 17 residues. Since all of the isolated RNA was reverse transcribed, expressed TCRB transcripts were what got sequenced. Profiling relied on immunoSEQ multiplex PCR, and the TCRdb table lists in-frame clones only, not all of them. Of 860,000 or so clones listed, roughly a sixth were seen once; the top ten hold about 0.02%. Findings and caveats of the study: Whether TCRB rearrangement is influenced by HLA type went unresolved here. In cDNA sequencing, cells with high TCR expression could be over-represented.

Isolation of CD4+ naive, central memory, regulatory and stem cell-like memory cells was achieved by sorting via CD45RO/CCR7/CD25/CD127/CD95/CD27. The chain uses TRBV13 and TRBJ2-1; weak D call: TRBD2 (6 bases). The sequenced sample was naive CD4+ T cells from blood. The sequence came from a woman under 30 in good health. DNA of the CDR3: TGTGCCAGCAGCTTATTAATCGGATTAGCGGAAGACAATGAGCAGTTCTTC. Amino acid sequence: CASSLLIGLAEDNEQFF.